This T cell receptor (beta chain) was found in a study of blood T cell repertoires in COVID-19. The method was immunoSEQ multiplex PCR; TCRdb's version includes in-frame clones alone and lacks a portion of them. In the table there are around 480,000 clones, about 90% of which are singletons. Symptom resolution, clearance, or two negative PCRs marked donors in Cohort 3 as recovered. CDR1 and CDR2 from the germline V gene are LGHDT and YNNKEL (reference sequence). Trimming cost V 3 bases and J 9 bases; bases outside gene matches: 12. This CDR3 is built from 17 residues. This clonotype was obtained from a woman aged 18-35 years who had recovered from COVID-19. The J gene is TRBJ1-6, the V gene TRBV3-1 (or the pseudogene TRBV3-2), with TRBD1 matching over 9 bases. The material sequenced was PBMCs or T cells enriched from blood (not recorded which). The DNA of the CDR3 is TGTGCCAGCAGCCATATACAGGGGGCGGGATTCGGTTCACCCCTCCACTTT. Amino acid sequence: CASSHIQGAGFGSPLHF.